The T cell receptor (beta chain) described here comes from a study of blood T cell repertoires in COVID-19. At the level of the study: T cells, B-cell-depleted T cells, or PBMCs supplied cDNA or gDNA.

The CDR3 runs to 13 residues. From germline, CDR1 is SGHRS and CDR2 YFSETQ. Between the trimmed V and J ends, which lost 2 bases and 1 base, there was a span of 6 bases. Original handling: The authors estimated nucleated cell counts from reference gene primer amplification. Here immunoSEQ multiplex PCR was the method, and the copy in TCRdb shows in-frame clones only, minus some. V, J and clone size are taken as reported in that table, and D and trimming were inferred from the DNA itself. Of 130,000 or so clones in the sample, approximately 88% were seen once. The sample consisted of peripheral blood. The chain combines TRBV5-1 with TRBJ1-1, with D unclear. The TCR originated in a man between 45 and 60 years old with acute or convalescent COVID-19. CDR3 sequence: CASSFGENTEAFF. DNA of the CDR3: TGCGCCAGCAGCTTCGGAGAGAACACTGAAGCTTTCTTT. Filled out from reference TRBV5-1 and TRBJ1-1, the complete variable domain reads KAGVTQTPRYLIKTRGQQVTLSCSPISGHRSVSWYQQTPGQGLQFLFEYFSETQRNKGNFPGRFSGRQFSNSRSEMNVSTLELGDSALYLCASSFGENTEAFFGQGTRLTVV.